Described below is a single TCR beta chain sequence and its context. The data originate from a study of control samples from healthy donors and cancer patients. The V and J ends lost 0 bases and 4 bases, in that order; junction bases with no gene match: 3. The CDR3 runs 14 residues. Germline V gives CDR1 GTSNPN, CDR2 SVGIG (reference sequence). TCRdb's copy holds only in-frame clones and misses some; the assay was immunoSEQ multiplex PCR. This table holds roughly 130,000 clones, just under 95% found once. This sequence joins TRBV30 and TRBJ2-5; TRBD1 agrees at 9 bases. Sequencing used PBMCs. This TCR was sampled from a man in his sixties with colorectal cancer. The CDR3: CAWSVQTGGETQYF. Here the CDR3 DNA reads TGTGCCTGGAGTGTACAGACAGGGGGAGAGACCCAGTACTTC.